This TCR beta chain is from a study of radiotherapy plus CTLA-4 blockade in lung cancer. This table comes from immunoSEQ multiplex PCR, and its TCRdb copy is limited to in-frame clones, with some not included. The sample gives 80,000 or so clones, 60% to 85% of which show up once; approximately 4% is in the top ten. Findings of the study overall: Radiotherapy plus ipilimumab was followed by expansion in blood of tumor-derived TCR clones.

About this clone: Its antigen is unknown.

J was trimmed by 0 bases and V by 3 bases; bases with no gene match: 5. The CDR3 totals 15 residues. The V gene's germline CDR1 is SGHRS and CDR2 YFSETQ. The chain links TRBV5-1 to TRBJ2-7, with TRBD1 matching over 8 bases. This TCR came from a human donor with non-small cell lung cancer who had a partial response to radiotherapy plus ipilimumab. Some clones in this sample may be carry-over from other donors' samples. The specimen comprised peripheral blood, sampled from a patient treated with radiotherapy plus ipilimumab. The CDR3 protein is CASSSTGGLSYEQYF. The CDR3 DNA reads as TGCGCCAGCAGCTCAACAGGGGGGCTCTCCTACGAGCAGTACTTC.